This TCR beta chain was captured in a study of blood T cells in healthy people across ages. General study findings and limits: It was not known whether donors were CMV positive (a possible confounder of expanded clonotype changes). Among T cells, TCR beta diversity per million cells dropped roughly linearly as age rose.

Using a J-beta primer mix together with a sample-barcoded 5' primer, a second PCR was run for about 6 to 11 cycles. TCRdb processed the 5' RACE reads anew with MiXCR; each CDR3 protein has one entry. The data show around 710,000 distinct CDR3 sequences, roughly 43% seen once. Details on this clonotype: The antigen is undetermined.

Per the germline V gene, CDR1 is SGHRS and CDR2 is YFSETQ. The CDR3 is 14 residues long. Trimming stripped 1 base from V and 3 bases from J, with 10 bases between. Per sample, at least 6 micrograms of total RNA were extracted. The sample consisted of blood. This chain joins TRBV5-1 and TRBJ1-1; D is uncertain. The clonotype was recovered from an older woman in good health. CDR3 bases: TGCGCCAGCAGCTTGTCAATTGGGCACACTGAAGCTTTCTTT. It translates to CASSLSIGHTEAFF. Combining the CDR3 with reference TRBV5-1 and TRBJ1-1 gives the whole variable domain KAGVTQTPRYLIKTRGQQVTLSCSPISGHRSVSWYQQTPGQGLQFLFEYFSETQRNKGNFPGRFSGRQFSNSRSEMNVSTLELGDSALYLCASSLSIGHTEAFFGQGTRLTVV.